The entry below gives a single T cell receptor beta chain sequence along with its context. The sample's time point: 2014-2015 season, 7 days after vaccination. Per time point, about 35-110 mL of blood was sampled. Assay used: immunoSEQ multiplex PCR; TCRdb lists only in-frame clones, some missing. This sample has about 10,000 clones, with over 75% found just once. This entry belongs to a study of follicular helper T cells after annual influenza vaccination. For the study at large: Days 0, 7 and 28 post-vaccination were the blood draw times.

CDR3 length equals 15 residues. V was trimmed by 0 bases and J by 7 bases, leaving 11 bases between them. Germline V gene sequence: CDR1 SGHRS, CDR2 YFSETQ. This clonotype was sampled from an adult who received the influenza vaccine. This material consisted of CXCR5- memory CD4+ T cells sorted from blood, taken 7 days after influenza vaccination. V is TRBV5-1 and J is TRBJ1-6; D gene unclear. CDR3 amino acids: CASSLGAGENSPLHF. The CDR3 nucleotides read TGCGCCAGCAGCTTGGGGGCAGGAGAGAATTCACCCCTCCACTTT.